These 15 T cell receptor beta chains were all obtained from the same sample, sequenced in a study of cytomegalovirus exposure and HLA in healthy donors. PCR was performed using 60 Vbeta and 13 Jbeta primers. TCRdb's table, derived via immunoSEQ multiplex PCR, lists solely in-frame clones and lacks some. The table shows 45,000 to 65,000 clones, with 77% occurring only once. Sequenced material: PBMCs. These TCRs come from a woman in her thirties or forties in good health and CMV-seropositive.

CDR3 in amino acids: CATSRAKGVRNQPQHF. In DNA, the CDR3 is TGTGCCACCAGCAGGGCTAAAGGGGTTCGAAATCAGCCCCAGCATTTT. The chain recombines TRBV15 with TRBJ1-5, with D possibly matching TRBD1 (5 bases). Germline CDR1 reads LNHNV; CDR2 reads YYDKDF (reference sequence). The CDR3 extends over 16 amino acids. V dropped 3 bases and J dropped 4 bases, with 16 bases sitting between them.

This clone was seen a few times. The chain uses TRBV27 and TRBJ1-2; possibly TRBD1 for D (6 bases). CDR1 and CDR2 (germline): MNHEY, SMNVEV (reference sequence). Between the trimmed V and J ends, which lost 4 bases and 3 bases, there was a span of 12 bases. This CDR3 spans 14 amino acids. CDR3 DNA sequence: TGTGCCAGCAGTTCCGTGACAGGATACTATGGCTACACCTTC. It codes for CASSSVTGYYGYTF.

J is TRBJ1-2 and V is TRBV4-1, with 10 bases identical to TRBD1. Germline-derived CDR1 and CDR2 are MGHRA and YSYEKL. The trim removed 4 bases at V and 5 bases at J, leaving 7 bases unmatched. CDR3 length equals 15 residues. CDR3 amino acids: CASSPLDRGQYGYTF. CDR3 sequence (DNA): TGCGCCAGCAGCCCACTCGACAGGGGGCAGTATGGCTACACCTTC.

This chain joins TRBV7-9 and TRBJ1-2; possibly TRBD1 for D (5 bases). This CDR3 has 13 residues. Germline V lookup: CDR1 SEHNR, CDR2 FQNEAQ (reference sequence). The V end was cut by 5 bases, the J end by 4 bases, with 11 bases between. CDR3 coding DNA: TGTGCCAGCAGCGTTGGTCAGGGCTATGGCTACACCTTC. Residues: CASSVGQGYGYTF.

CDR3 nucleotide sequence: TGTGCCAGCAGCTTGACTAGCGGGGTCCAAGAGACCCAGTACTTC. Translated: CASSLTSGVQETQYF. V gene TRBV5-4 combines with J gene TRBJ2-5, with 10 bases fitting TRBD2. V lost 1 base and J lost 1; bases outside the gene matches: 1. Germline-derived CDR1 and CDR2 are SGHNT and YYREEE (reference sequence). The CDR3 contains 15 residues.

The chain recombines TRBV5-1 with TRBJ2-2, with 10 bases fitting TRBD1. CDR3 size: 14 residues. Losses at the gene ends were 5 bases for V and 4 bases for J; bases not matched to a gene: 2. CDR1 and CDR2 (germline): SGHRS, YFSETQ. This CDR3 reads CASSRTGGTGELFF. DNA of the CDR3: TGCGCCAGCAGTCGGACAGGGGGCACCGGGGAGCTGTTTTTT. The variable domain in full, with the rest retrieved from reference TRBV5-1 and TRBJ2-2, is KAGVTQTPRYLIKTRGQQVTLSCSPISGHRSVSWYQQTPGQGLQFLFEYFSETQRNKGNFPGRFSGRQFSNSRSEMNVSTLELGDSALYLCASSRTGGTGELFFGEGSRLTVL.

This clone has a handful of counts. The DNA of the CDR3 is TGCGCCAGCAGCTCGGGCCAACTAATCACAGGGAGAGATGGCTACACCTTC. It specifies CASSSGQLITGRDGYTF. The V call is TRBV5-1, the J call TRBJ1-2; the D gene is possibly TRBD1 (6 bases). V was trimmed by 3 bases and J by 6 bases, leaving 24 bases between them. Germline CDR1 SGHRS, CDR2 YFSETQ. The CDR3 covers 17 residues.

The chain links TRBV5-4 to TRBJ2-1; perhaps TRBD1 as D (6 bases). The CDR3 is 13 amino acids. Germline V gene lookup returns CDR1 SGHNT and CDR2 YYREEE (reference sequence). The V end was cut by 0 bases, the J end by 9 bases, with 10 bases between. This CDR3 is CASSLAKDSEQFF. DNA of the CDR3: TGTGCCAGCAGCTTGGCCAAGGACAGTGAGCAGTTCTTC.

The chain has TRBV7-9 and TRBJ1-1; D call uncertain. Germline assignment: CDR1 SEHNR and CDR2 FQNEAQ (reference sequence). Trimming cost V 0 bases and J 8 bases, with 10 bases left between them. The CDR3 consists of 13 residues. CDR3 sequence (DNA): TGTGCCAGCAGCTTAGCTGAACGCAGGGAAGCTTTCTTT. Translation gives CASSLAERREAFF.

This rearrangement joins TRBV7-2 to TRBJ2-2; perhaps TRBD2 as D (6 bases). Germline V gene sequence: CDR1 SGHTA, CDR2 FQGNSA. The CDR3 length is 17 residues. V dropped 2 bases and J dropped 0 bases, with 13 bases sitting between them. CDR3 DNA sequence: TGTGCCAGCAGCTTAATGATGCGGGGCACGAACACCGGGGAGCTGTTTTTT. This sequence encodes CASSLMMRGTNTGELFF.

This clone was recorded only once. The chain joins TRBV18 to TRBJ1-1; 8 nucleotides agree with TRBD1. This CDR3 contains 15 residues. Germline loops: CDR1 KGHSH, CDR2 LQKENI. Losses at the gene ends were 6 bases for V and 1 base for J; bases not matched to a gene: 7. The CDR3 here is CASSQAGQANTEAFF. The CDR3 DNA reads TGTGCCAGCTCGCAAGCGGGACAGGCGAACACTGAAGCTTTCTTT.

The gene calls are TRBV9 and TRBJ2-1; D uncertain. The V gene's germline CDR1 is SGDLS and CDR2 YYNGEE. The CDR3 has 12 amino acids. V lost 0 bases and J lost 6, with 4 bases in between. In DNA form, the CDR3 reads TGTGCCAGCAGCGTAGAGCTCAATGAGCAGTTCTTC. Amino acid sequence: CASSVELNEQFF.

The chain joins TRBV2 to TRBJ1-2; TRBD1 agrees at 8 bases. From germline, CDR1 is SNHLY and CDR2 FYNNEI. With V trimmed by 4 bases and J by 7 bases, 8 bases remained unmatched. The CDR3 consists of 14 residues. The chain's CDR3 is CASSVIADRGGYTF. The CDR3 bases are TGTGCCAGCAGTGTTATCGCTGACAGGGGTGGCTACACCTTC.

The chain employs TRBV5-1 and TRBJ1-3; no reliable D call. Trimming took 5 bases from V and 2 from J, leaving 8 bases between them. The CDR3 contains 13 residues. Germline V CDR1 and CDR2: SGHRS, YFSETQ. CDR3 in amino acids: CASSDTAGNTIYF. The CDR3 coding sequence is TGCGCCAGCAGTGACACCGCTGGAAACACCATATATTTT.

The genes are TRBV25-1 and TRBJ2-1, with a tentative D call TRBD2 (5 bases). The CDR3 spans 14 residues. The V end lost 4 bases, the J end lost 1 base, and 8 bases lay between the germline ends. Germline loops: CDR1 MGHDK, CDR2 SYGVNS. This CDR3 reads CASSVSGSYNEQFF. The CDR3 DNA reads TGTGCCAGCAGTGTGTCGGGGTCCTACAATGAGCAGTTCTTC.